This TCR beta chain was identified during a study of graft-versus-host responses after intestinal transplantation. With respect to this clone: What it recognizes is unknown.

Whole-study findings and limits: High graft-versus-host to host-versus-graft clonal ratios were found in allografts of patients who had graft-donor T cell macrochimerism.

The V and J ends lost 4 bases and 2 bases respectively, with 2 bases between them. The V gene's germline CDR1 is SGHDT and CDR2 YYEEEE. The CDR3 is 11 residues long. Assay used: immunoSEQ multiplex PCR; TCRdb lists only in-frame clones, some missing. The top ten clones hold roughly 6% of a sample with about 16,000 clones, over 80% of them seen once. This sequence was found in a human patient who received an intestinal transplant, so some T cells may come from the graft donor. The specimen comprised PBMCs, sampled roughly 110 days after intestinal transplant. J is TRBJ2-3 and V is TRBV5-6; D unclear. This chain's CDR3 is CASSLTDTQYF. Written as DNA, the CDR3 is TGTGCCAGCAGCCTCACAGATACGCAGTATTTT.